This TCR beta chain emerged from a study of T cells in Graves' hyperthyroidism and ophthalmopathy. Study summary: Before treatment of any kind, peripheral blood was taken at initial diagnosis.

Germline CDR1 is MNHEY and CDR2 is SMNVEV (reference sequence). V was pared by 1 base and J by 3 bases, with 10 bases between. The CDR3 covers 14 residues. This clonotype was counted many times. The source material, RNA transcripts, was used to amplify TCR beta CDR3 regions. First-round RT-PCR of the TCR CDR3 relied on the HTBI primer set. TCRdb re-called the multiplex PCR reads through MiXCR, storing one row per CDR3 protein. The top ten hold less than 8% of the sample, which has roughly 290,000 distinct CDR3 sequences, roughly an eighth seen once. This TCR derives from a woman aged 40 to 50 with Graves' hyperthyroidism. Sequenced material: blood. The gene calls are TRBV27 and TRBJ2-7, with D perhaps assigned TRBD1 or TRBD2 (6 bases each). CDR3 protein: CASSLYGGSYEQYF. CDR3 bases: TGTGCCAGCAGTTTATACGGGGGCAGCTACGAGCAGTACTTC.